The 27 T cell receptor beta chains in this list originate from one sample, sequenced in a study of blood T cell repertoires in COVID-19. The assay was immunoSEQ multiplex PCR, and TCRdb's table has in-frame clones only and misses some. The repertoire has approximately 230,000 clones, around four fifths of them found once; the top ten carry approximately 5.4%. The sequencing sample was made of peripheral blood. All receptors come from an elderly man with acute or convalescent COVID-19.

CDR3 protein: CASSLSPGSNQPQHF. CDR3 coding DNA: TGTGCCAGCAGCTTATCTCCCGGGAGCAATCAGCCCCAGCATTTT. The V gene is TRBV7-2, the J gene TRBJ1-5; D gene ambiguous. V lost 2 bases and J 1 base, leaving 9 bases between the germline ends. Looked up from germline, CDR1 is SGHTA and CDR2 is FQGNSA. The CDR3 loop spans 15 amino acids.

The rearrangement joins TRBV24-1 to TRBJ1-4; tentative D call: TRBD1 (6 bases). The germline gives CDR1 KGHDR, CDR2 SFDVKD. Deletions cut 2 bases from V and 8 bases from J, with 17 bases between. The CDR3 extends over 16 amino acids. The CDR3 sequence: CATSDSTGTQAEKLFF. The CDR3 DNA reads TGTGCCACCAGTGATTCAACCGGGACACAGGCGGAAAAACTGTTTTTT.

This sequence joins TRBV19 and TRBJ2-7; D is perhaps TRBD1 (5 bases). Germline CDR1 and CDR2: LNHDA and SQIVND (reference sequence). The CDR3 contains 14 residues. V was clipped by 4 bases and J by 5 bases, with 15 bases between them. CDR3 loop: CASSNAGQIDEQYF. The CDR3 DNA is TGTGCCAGTAGTAATGCAGGGCAGATAGACGAGCAGTACTTC.

The V call is TRBV2, the J call TRBJ2-1; a possible D gene is TRBD2 (6 bases). The germline V gene has CDR1 SNHLY and CDR2 FYNNEI. Deletions cut 3 bases from V and 5 bases from J, with 11 bases between. The CDR3 is made up of 14 amino acids. The DNA of the CDR3 is TGTGCCAGCAGTGAGGGGACTCTTGACAATGAGCAGTTCTTC. This translates into CASSEGTLDNEQFF.

The V and J genes are TRBV19 and TRBJ2-7; D is unresolved. The CDR3 is 16 residues long. Germline CDR1 is LNHDA and CDR2 is SQIVND (reference sequence). With 4 bases removed from V and 1 base from J, the gap between germline ends came to 17 bases. The CDR3 coding sequence is TGTGCCAGTAGTAAGGCCACTACCGGCTCTTCCTACGAGCAGTACTTC. It is translated as CASSKATTGSSYEQYF.

CDR3 coding DNA: TGCGCCAGCAGCCAGATACAGAGTAGCTCCTACAATGAGCAGTTCTTC. Its protein product is CASSQIQSSSYNEQFF. This chain joins TRBV4-1 and TRBJ2-1; no reliable D call. V dropped 3 bases and J dropped 0 bases, with 12 bases sitting between them. Germline assignment: CDR1 MGHRA and CDR2 YSYEKL. CDR3 size: 16 residues.

This chain joins TRBV6-4 and TRBJ2-7; 10 bases are a match to TRBD1. J gave up 5 bases and V 4 bases, and 8 bases lay outside the gene matches. This CDR3 is built from 15 residues. CDR1 is MRHNA, CDR2 SNTAGT, per germline. DNA of the CDR3: TGTGCCAGCAGTGGCCCCGGGACAGGGGTCGACGAGCAGTACTTC. It specifies CASSGPGTGVDEQYF.

This CDR3 is CASSSTRDSDTEAFF. The CDR3 DNA reads as TGTGCCAGCAGCTCGACTCGGGACTCAGACACTGAAGCTTTCTTT. This rearrangement joins TRBV7-9 to TRBJ1-1; tentative D call: TRBD1 (5 bases). From germline, CDR1 is SEHNR and CDR2 FQNEAQ (reference sequence). The V end was cut by 4 bases, the J end by 3 bases, with 15 bases between. There are 15 residues in the CDR3.

This chain links TRBV20-1 with TRBJ1-6, with D unresolved. Trimming cost V 3 bases and J 0 bases, with 12 bases left between them. The CDR3 is 16 amino acids. Per germline, CDR1 DFQATT and CDR2 SNEGSKA (reference sequence). CDR3 sequence reads: CSASDPWSSYNSPLHF. CDR3 DNA sequence: TGCAGTGCTAGTGACCCGTGGAGCTCCTATAATTCACCCCTCCACTTT.

This chain links TRBV30 with TRBJ2-7, with 7 nucleotides matching TRBD1. V shed 3 bases and J 3 bases; nucleotides not matched to a gene: 2. The CDR3 consists of 12 residues. Germline CDR1 GTSNPN, CDR2 SVGIG (reference sequence). This CDR3 reads CAWSGDSYEQYF. The CDR3 bases are TGTGCCTGGAGCGGGGACAGCTACGAGCAGTACTTC.

The V gene is TRBV29-1, the J gene TRBJ1-1, with 7 bases lining up with TRBD1. From germline, CDR1 is SQVTM and CDR2 ANQGSEA. V was clipped by 7 bases and J by 3 bases; unmatched bases: 14. The CDR3 is made up of 15 amino acids. CDR3 nucleotides: TGCAGCGAACTGCCCGCCCGGGGACAGTACACTGAAGCTTTCTTT. Its translation is CSELPARGQYTEAFF.

The rearrangement uses TRBV9 and TRBJ2-5; a weak D match, TRBD1 (5 bases). V lost 4 bases and J 4 bases, leaving 20 bases between the germline ends. The CDR3 totals 16 residues. Germline V CDR1 and CDR2: SGDLS, YYNGEE. DNA for the CDR3: TGTGCCAGCAGCCCACAGATGGGGCAGGCCCCAGAGACCCAGTACTTC. It yields the protein CASSPQMGQAPETQYF.

This clone was observed once. This chain joins TRBV30 and TRBJ2-3; 8 nucleotides agree with TRBD2. V lost 1 base to trimming and J lost 2 bases; unmatched junction nucleotides: 5. Germline V gene lookup returns CDR1 GTSNPN and CDR2 SVGIG (reference sequence). The CDR3 length is 15 residues. The CDR3 bases are TGTGCCTGGAGTGCCAGAGCGGGAGTCACAGATACGCAGTATTTT. Its protein product is CAWSARAGVTDTQYF.

V is TRBV4-2 and J is TRBJ1-3; TRBD1 matches 8 bases. Germline lookup yields CDR1 LGHNA and CDR2 YNFKEQ. This CDR3 is built from 15 residues. V shed 0 bases, J shed 2 bases, and the junction held 0 bases outside the gene matches. CDR3 protein: CASSQETGAGNTIYF. In DNA form, the CDR3 reads TGTGCCAGCAGCCAAGAGACAGGGGCTGGAAACACCATATATTTT.

The rearrangement joins TRBV7-3 to TRBJ2-1; D call uncertain. CDR1 SGHTA and CDR2 FQGTGA come from the germline V gene. V gave up 4 bases and J gave up 9 bases, with 13 bases separating them. This CDR3 is built from 13 residues. The CDR3, as DNA: TGTGCCAGCAGCTCCGGAGTATTAGGTGAGCAGTTCTTC. This sequence encodes CASSSGVLGEQFF.

This clone was detected a few times. The rearrangement links TRBV28 to TRBJ1-1; D not certain. The CDR3 loop spans 11 amino acids. Germline values: CDR1 MDHEN, CDR2 SYDVKM. V was pared by 5 bases and J by 7 bases, with 8 bases between. For the CDR3, the DNA is TGTGCCAGCAGTGTGAGATTTGAAGCTTTCTTT. It specifies CASSVRFEAFF.

This clone occurred a few times. The chain links TRBV5-1 to TRBJ2-2; 10 positions agree with TRBD1. Germline CDR1 reads SGHRS; CDR2 reads YFSETQ. This CDR3 has 15 residues. Germline trimming cut 6 bases from V and 1 base from J; bases unmatched to any gene: 3. The CDR3 sequence: CASTGQGQNTGELFF. CDR3 DNA: TGCGCCAGCACGGGACAGGGGCAGAACACCGGGGAGCTGTTTTTT.

V gene TRBV6-5 combines with J gene TRBJ2-5; 14 bases are shared with TRBD2. CDR3 length: 15 amino acids. Germline V gene lookup returns CDR1 MNHEY and CDR2 SVGAGI. The J segment lost 4 bases and the V segment lost 6 bases, leaving 4 bases of the junction unmatched. The CDR3 nucleotides read TGTGCCAGCAGCAACGGACTAGCGGGAGGAGAGACCCAGTACTTC. Translated, it gives CASSNGLAGGETQYF.

The genes are TRBV28 and TRBJ2-7; possible D gene TRBD2, 6 bases. The CDR3 has 14 amino acids. Germline V gives CDR1 MDHEN, CDR2 SYDVKM. The ends were cut back, 5 bases at V and 6 bases at J, with 17 bases in the middle. CDR3 loop: CASSKPGTLAEQYF. CDR3 DNA sequence: TGTGCCAGCAGTAAACCCGGGACTCTCGCCGAGCAGTACTTC.

The chain combines TRBV5-1 with TRBJ1-6, with a possible D match to TRBD1 (5 bases). The V end was cut by 3 bases, the J end by 5 bases, with 12 bases between. The germline gives CDR1 SGHRS, CDR2 YFSETQ. The CDR3 covers 15 residues. CDR3 sequence: CASSSGGGDNSPLHF. In nucleotides, the CDR3 is TGCGCCAGCAGCTCAGGCGGGGGGGATAATTCACCCCTCCACTTT. The full variable domain, with the rest looked up from reference TRBV5-1 and TRBJ1-6, is KAGVTQTPRYLIKTRGQQVTLSCSPISGHRSVSWYQQTPGQGLQFLFEYFSETQRNKGNFPGRFSGRQFSNSRSEMNVSTLELGDSALYLCASSSGGGDNSPLHFGNGTRLTVT.

In DNA, the CDR3 is TGTGCCAGCTCGACCGGGACAAGCACCGGGGAGCTGTTTTTT. Amino acids: CASSTGTSTGELFF. This chain uses TRBV18 with TRBJ2-2; maybe TRBD1 (6 bases). Germline loops: CDR1 KGHSH, CDR2 LQKENI. V dropped 6 bases and J dropped 4 bases, with 12 bases sitting between them. The CDR3 has 14 residues.

This chain uses TRBV28 with TRBJ1-2, with D tentatively TRBD1 (6 bases). The CDR3 loop spans 14 amino acids. Germline V gene sequence: CDR1 MDHEN, CDR2 SYDVKM. With 5 bases removed from V and 4 bases from J, the gap between germline ends came to 14 bases. The CDR3 sequence is CASSVGATTYGYTF. CDR3 coding DNA: TGTGCCAGCAGTGTGGGGGCCACAACCTATGGCTACACCTTC.

The chain uses TRBV5-4 and TRBJ2-5; 7 positions match TRBD1. CDR1 and CDR2 (germline): SGHNT, YYREEE (reference sequence). Losses at the gene ends were 4 bases for V and 4 bases for J; bases not matched to a gene: 10. This CDR3 has 15 amino acids. The CDR3 region is CASSQRQGQTETQYF. CDR3 DNA sequence: TGTGCCAGCAGCCAAAGACAGGGCCAAACAGAGACCCAGTACTTC.

DNA for the CDR3: TGTGCCAGTACTACAGTAGCTGGGGCCAACGTCCTGACTTTC. It specifies CASTTVAGANVLTF. The chain combines TRBV19 with TRBJ2-6, with D uncertain. The CDR3 spans 14 residues. The V gene's germline CDR1 is LNHDA and CDR2 SQIVND (reference sequence). V was cut by 7 bases and J by 2 bases, with 9 bases left in between.

This clone was seen only once. This chain connects TRBV5-1 to TRBJ2-5; weak D call: TRBD2 (7 bases). This CDR3 has 13 amino acids. Germline values: CDR1 SGHRS, CDR2 YFSETQ. V was trimmed by 0 bases and J by 6 bases, leaving 9 bases between them. CDR3 nucleotide sequence: TGCGCCAGCAGCTTGGAGGGGGGGCAGACCCAGTACTTC. The encoded protein is CASSLEGGQTQYF.

A few counts support this clone. The chain combines TRBV5-1 with TRBJ2-1, with D perhaps TRBD2 (5 bases). Trimming took 2 bases from V and 6 from J, leaving 12 bases between them. The CDR3 is made up of 14 amino acids. Looked up from germline, CDR1 is SGHRS and CDR2 is YFSETQ. CDR3 coding DNA: TGCGCCAGCAGCTTTATGTGGACTTCCAATGAGCAGTTCTTC. Translating gives CASSFMWTSNEQFF.

This rearrangement joins TRBV7-3 to TRBJ1-3; TRBD1 aligns across 10 bases. Unmatched junction bases numbered 2, after V lost 5 bases and J lost 1 base. The germline V gene encodes CDR1 SGHTA and CDR2 FQGTGA. There are 15 residues in the CDR3. CDR3 in amino acids: CASSPDRGSGNTIYF. The CDR3 DNA reads TGTGCCAGCAGCCCGGACAGGGGGTCTGGAAACACCATATATTTT.